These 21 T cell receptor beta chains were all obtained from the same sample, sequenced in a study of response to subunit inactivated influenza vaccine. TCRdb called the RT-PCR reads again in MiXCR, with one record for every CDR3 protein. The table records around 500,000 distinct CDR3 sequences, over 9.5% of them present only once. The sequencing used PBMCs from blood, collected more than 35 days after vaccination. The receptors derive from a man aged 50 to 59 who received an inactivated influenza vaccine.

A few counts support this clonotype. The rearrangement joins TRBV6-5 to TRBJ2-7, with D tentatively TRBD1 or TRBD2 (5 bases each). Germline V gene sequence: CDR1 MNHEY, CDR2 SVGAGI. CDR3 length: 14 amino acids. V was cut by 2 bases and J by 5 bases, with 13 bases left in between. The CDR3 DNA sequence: TGTGCCAGCAGTTACAGGGACCCTCGGGACGAGCAGTACTTC. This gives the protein CASSYRDPRDEQYF.

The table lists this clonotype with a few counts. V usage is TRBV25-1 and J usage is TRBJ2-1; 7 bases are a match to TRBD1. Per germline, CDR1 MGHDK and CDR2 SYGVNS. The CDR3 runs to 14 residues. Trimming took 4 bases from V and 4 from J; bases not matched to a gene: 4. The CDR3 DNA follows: TGTGCCAGCAGTGGACCGGGACAGTACAATGAGCAGTTCTTC. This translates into CASSGPGQYNEQFF.

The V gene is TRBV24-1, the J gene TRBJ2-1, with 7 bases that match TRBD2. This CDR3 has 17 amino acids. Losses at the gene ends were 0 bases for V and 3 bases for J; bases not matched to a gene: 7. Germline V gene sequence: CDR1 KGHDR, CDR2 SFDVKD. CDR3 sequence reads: CATSDLVRAGNYNEQFF. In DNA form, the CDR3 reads TGTGCCACCAGTGATTTGGTCCGAGCGGGGAACTACAATGAGCAGTTCTTC.

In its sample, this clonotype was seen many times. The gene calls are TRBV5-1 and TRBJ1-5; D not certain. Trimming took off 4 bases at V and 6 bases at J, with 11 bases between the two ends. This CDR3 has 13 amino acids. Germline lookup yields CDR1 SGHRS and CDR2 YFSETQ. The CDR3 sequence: CASSDGLGQPQHF. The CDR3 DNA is TGCGCCAGCAGCGACGGCTTGGGTCAGCCCCAGCATTTT. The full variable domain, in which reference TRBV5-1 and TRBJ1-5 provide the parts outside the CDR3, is KAGVTQTPRYLIKTRGQQVTLSCSPISGHRSVSWYQQTPGQGLQFLFEYFSETQRNKGNFPGRFSGRQFSNSRSEMNVSTLELGDSALYLCASSDGLGQPQHFGDGTRLSIL.

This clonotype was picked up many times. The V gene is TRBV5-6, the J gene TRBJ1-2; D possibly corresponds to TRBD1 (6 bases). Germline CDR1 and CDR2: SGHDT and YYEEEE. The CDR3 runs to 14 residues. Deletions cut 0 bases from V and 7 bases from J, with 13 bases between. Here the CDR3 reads CASSLGQEVLGYTF. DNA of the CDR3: TGTGCCAGCAGCTTGGGACAGGAGGTTCTTGGCTACACCTTC.

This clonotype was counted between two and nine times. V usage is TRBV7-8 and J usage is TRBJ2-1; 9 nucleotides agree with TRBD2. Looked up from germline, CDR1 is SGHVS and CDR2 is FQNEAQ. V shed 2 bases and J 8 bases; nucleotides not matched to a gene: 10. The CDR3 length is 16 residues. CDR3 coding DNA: TGTGCCAGCAGCTTAAGGCGACTAGCGGTGGTAGATGAGCAGTTCTTC. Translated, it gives CASSLRRLAVVDEQFF.

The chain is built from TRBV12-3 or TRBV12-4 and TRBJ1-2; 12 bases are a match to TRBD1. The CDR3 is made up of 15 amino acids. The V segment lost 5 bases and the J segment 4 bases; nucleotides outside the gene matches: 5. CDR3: CASSAGQGASYGYTF. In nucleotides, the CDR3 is TGTGCCAGCAGTGCGGGACAGGGGGCGAGCTATGGCTACACCTTC.

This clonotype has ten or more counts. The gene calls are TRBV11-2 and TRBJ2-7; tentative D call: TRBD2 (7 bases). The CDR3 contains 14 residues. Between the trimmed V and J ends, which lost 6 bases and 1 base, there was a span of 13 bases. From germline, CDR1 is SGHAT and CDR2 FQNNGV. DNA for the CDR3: TGTGCCAGCAGGCACGGGGGGCGATCCTACGAGCAGTACTTC. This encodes CASRHGGRSYEQYF.

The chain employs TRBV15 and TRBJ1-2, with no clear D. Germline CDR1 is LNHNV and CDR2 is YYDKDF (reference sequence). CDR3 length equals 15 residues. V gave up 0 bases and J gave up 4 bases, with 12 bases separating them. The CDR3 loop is CATSRDLGVAYGYTF. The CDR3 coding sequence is TGTGCCACCAGCAGAGATCTGGGAGTGGCCTATGGCTACACCTTC. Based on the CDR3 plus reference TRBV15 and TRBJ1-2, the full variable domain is DAMVIQNPRYQVTQFGKPVTLSCSQTLNHNVMYWYQQKSSQAPKLLFHYYDKDFNNEADTPDNFQSRRPNTSFCFLDIRSPGLGDTAMYLCATSRDLGVAYGYTFGSGTRLTVV.

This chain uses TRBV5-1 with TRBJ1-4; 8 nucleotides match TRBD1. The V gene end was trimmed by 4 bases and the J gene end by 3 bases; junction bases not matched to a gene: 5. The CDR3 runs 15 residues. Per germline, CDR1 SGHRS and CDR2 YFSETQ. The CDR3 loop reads CASSGQGAPNEKLFF. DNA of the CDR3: TGCGCCAGCAGCGGACAGGGCGCACCTAATGAAAAACTGTTTTTT.

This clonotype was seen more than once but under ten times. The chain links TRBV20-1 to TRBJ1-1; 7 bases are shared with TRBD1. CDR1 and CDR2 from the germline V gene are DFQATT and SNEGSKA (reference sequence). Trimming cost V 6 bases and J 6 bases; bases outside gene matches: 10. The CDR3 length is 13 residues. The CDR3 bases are TGCAGTGCAAGGACAGGACGTTCTCCTGAAGCTTTCTTT. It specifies CSARTGRSPEAFF.

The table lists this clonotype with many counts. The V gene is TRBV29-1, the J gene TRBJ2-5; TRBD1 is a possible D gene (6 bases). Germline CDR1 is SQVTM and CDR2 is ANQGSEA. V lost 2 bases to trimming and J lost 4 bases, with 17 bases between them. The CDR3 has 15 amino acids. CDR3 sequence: CSVEILQGVGETQYF. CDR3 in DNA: TGCAGCGTTGAAATCCTACAGGGAGTGGGAGAGACCCAGTACTTC.

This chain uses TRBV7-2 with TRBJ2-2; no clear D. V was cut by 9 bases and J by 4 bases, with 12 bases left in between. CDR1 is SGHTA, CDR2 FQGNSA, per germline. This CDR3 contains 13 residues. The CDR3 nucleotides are TGTGCCAGTCGCTTCAGAAGCACCGGGGAGCTGTTTTTT. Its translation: CASRFRSTGELFF. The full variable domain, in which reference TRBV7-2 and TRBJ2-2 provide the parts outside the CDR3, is GAGVSQSPSNKVTEKGKDVELRCDPISGHTALYWYRQSLGQGLEFLIYFQGNSAPDKSGLPSDRFSAERTGGSVSTLTIQRTQQEDSAVYLCASRFRSTGELFFGEGSRLTVL.

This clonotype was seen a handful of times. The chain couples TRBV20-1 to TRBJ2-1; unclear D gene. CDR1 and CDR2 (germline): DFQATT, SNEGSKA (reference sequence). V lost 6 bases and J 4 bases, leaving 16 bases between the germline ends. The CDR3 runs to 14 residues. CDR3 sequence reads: CSAPGWATYNEQFF. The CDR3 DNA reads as TGCAGTGCCCCCGGATGGGCTACTTACAATGAGCAGTTCTTC.

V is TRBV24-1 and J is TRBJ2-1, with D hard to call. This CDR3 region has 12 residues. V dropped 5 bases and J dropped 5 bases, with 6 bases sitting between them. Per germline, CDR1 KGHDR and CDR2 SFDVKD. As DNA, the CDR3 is TGTGCCACCAGTGGTGGAAACAATGAGCAGTTCTTC. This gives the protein CATSGGNNEQFF.

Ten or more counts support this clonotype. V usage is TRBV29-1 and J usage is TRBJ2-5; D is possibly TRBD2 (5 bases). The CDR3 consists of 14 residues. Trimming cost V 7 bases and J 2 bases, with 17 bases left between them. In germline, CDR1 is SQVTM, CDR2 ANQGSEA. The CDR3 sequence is CSAGRTLSQETQYF. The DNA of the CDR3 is TGCAGCGCTGGACGGACTCTTTCTCAAGAGACCCAGTACTTC.

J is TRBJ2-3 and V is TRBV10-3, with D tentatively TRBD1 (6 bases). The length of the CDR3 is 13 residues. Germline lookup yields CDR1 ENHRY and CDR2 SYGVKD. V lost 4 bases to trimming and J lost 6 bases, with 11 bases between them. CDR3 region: CAISGSRGDTQYF. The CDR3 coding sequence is TGTGCCATCAGTGGATCTAGGGGGGATACGCAGTATTTT.

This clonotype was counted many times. CDR3 in amino acids: CASSQERNYGYTF. As DNA, the CDR3 is TGCGCCAGCAGCCAAGAGAGAAACTATGGCTACACCTTC. The chain carries TRBV4-3 and TRBJ1-2; D is undetermined. Germline V gene lookup returns CDR1 LGHNA and CDR2 YSLEER. The CDR3 consists of 13 residues. The ends were cut back, 0 bases at V and 2 bases at J, with 4 bases in the middle.

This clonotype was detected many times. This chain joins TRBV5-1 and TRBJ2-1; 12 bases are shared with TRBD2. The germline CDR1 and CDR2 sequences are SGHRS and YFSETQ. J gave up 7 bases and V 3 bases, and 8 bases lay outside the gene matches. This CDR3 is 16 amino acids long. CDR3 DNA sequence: TGCGCCAGCAGCTACGGACTAGCGGGATTCCTAAATGAGCAGTTCTTC. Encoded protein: CASSYGLAGFLNEQFF.

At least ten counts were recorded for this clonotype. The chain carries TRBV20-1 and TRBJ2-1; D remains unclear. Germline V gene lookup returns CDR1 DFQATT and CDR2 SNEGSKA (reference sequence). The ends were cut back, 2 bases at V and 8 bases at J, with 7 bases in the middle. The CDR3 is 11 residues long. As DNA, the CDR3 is TGCAGTGCTAGATCCCACCATGAGCAGTTCTTC. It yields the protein CSARSHHEQFF.

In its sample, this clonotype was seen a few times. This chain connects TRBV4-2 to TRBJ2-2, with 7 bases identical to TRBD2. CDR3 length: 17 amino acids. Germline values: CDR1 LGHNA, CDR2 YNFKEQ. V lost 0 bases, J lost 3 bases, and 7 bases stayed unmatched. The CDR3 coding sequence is TGTGCCAGCAGCCAAGATCTCCTAGCGGCATACACCGGGGAGCTGTTTTTT. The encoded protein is CASSQDLLAAYTGELFF.